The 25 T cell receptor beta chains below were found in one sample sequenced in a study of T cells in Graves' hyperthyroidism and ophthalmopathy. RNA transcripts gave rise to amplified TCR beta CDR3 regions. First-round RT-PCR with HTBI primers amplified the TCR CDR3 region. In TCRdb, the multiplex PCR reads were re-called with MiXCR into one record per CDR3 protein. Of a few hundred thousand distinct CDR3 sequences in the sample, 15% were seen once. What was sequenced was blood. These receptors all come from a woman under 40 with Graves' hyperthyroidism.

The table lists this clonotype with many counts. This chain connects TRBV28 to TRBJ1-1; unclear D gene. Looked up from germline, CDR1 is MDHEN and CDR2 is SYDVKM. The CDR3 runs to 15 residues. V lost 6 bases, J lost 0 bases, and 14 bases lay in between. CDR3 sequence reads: CASSPGLLVNTEAFF. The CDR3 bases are TGTGCCAGCAGCCCCGGACTTTTGGTGAACACTGAAGCTTTCTTT.

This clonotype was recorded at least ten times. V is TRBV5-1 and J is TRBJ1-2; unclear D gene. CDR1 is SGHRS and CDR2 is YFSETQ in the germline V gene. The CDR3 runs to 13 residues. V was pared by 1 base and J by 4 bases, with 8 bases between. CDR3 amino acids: CASSLIPGYGYTF. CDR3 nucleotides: TGCGCCAGCAGCTTGATTCCGGGCTATGGCTACACCTTC.

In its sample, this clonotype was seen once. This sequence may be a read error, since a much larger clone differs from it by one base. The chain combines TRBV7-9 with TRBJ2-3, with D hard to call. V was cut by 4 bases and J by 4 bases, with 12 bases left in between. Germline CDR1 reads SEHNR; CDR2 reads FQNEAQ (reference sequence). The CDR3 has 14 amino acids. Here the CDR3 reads CASSSQAVADTQYF. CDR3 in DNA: TGTGCCAGCAGCTCCCAAGCAGTCGCAGATACGCAGTATTTT.

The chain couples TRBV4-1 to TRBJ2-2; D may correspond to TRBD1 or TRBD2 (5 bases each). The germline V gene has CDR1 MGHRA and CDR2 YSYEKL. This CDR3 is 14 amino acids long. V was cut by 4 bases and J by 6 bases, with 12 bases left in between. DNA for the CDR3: TGCGCCAGCAGCCGACAATTGGGGGCCGGGGAGCTGTTTTTT. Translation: CASSRQLGAGELFF.

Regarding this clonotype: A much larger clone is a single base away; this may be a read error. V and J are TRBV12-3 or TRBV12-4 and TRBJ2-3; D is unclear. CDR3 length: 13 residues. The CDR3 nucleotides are TGTGCCTGCAGTTTTGGCCTCACAGATACGCAGTATTTT. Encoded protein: CACSFGLTDTQYF.

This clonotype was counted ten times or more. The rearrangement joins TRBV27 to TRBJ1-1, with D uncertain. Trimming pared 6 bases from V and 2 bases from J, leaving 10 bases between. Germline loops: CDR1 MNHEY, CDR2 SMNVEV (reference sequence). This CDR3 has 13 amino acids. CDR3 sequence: CASSLKVNTEAFF. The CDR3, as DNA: TGTGCCAGCAGCCTGAAAGTAAACACTGAAGCTTTCTTT.

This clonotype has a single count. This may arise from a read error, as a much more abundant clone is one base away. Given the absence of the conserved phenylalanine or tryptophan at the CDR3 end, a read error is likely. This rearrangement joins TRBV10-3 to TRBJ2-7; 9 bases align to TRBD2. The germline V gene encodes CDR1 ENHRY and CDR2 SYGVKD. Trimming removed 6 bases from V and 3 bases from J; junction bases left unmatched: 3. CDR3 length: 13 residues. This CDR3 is CAIRGLANYEQYS. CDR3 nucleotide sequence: TGTGCCATCAGGGGACTAGCCAACTACGAGCAGTACTCC.

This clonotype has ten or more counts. The CDR3 DNA reads as TGTGCCAGCAGCCTAGAGCGGGCGGACTACGAGCAGTACTTC. It yields the protein CASSLERADYEQYF. This sequence joins TRBV7-2 and TRBJ2-7; tentative D call: TRBD2 (6 bases). Between the trimmed V and J ends, which lost 5 bases and 3 bases, there was a span of 14 bases. Germline CDR1 is SGHTA and CDR2 is FQGNSA. This CDR3 region has 14 residues.

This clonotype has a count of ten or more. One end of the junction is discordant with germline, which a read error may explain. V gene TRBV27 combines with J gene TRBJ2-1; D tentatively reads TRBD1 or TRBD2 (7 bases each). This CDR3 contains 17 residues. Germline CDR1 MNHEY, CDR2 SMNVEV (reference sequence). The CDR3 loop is CASSLFSGSGGDNEQFF. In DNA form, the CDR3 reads TGTGCCAGCAGCTTATTCAGCGGGTCAGGGGGGGACAATGAGCAGTTCTTC.

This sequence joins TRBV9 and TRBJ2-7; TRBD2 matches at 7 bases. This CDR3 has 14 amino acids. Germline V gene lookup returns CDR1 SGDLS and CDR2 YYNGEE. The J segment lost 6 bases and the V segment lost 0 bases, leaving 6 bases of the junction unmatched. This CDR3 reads CASSVDIREAEQYF. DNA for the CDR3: TGTGCCAGCAGCGTAGATATTCGGGAGGCCGAGCAGTACTTC.

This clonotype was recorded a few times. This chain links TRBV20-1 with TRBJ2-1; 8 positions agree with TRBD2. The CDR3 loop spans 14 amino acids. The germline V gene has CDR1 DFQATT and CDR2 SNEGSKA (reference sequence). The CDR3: CTALPGLAYNEQFF. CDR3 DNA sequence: TGCACGGCCCTCCCGGGACTAGCCTACAATGAGCAGTTCTTC.

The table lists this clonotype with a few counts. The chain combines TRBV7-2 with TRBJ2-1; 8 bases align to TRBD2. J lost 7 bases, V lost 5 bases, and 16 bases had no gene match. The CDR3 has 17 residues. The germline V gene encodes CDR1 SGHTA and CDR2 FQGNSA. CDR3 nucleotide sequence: TGTGCCAGCAGCCTAACCGAAAGCGGGAGAAAAGGAAATGAGCAGTTCTTC. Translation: CASSLTESGRKGNEQFF.

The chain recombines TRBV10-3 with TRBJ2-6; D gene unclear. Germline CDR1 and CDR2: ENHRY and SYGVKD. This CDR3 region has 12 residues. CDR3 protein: CAGNSGANVLTF. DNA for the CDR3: TGTGCGGGTAACTCTGGGGCCAACGTCCTGACTTTC.

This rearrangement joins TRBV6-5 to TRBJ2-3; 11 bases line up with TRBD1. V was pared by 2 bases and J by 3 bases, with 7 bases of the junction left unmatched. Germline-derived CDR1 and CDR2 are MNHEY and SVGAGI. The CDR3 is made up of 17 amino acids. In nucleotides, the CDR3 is TGTGCCAGCAGTTACCGGACAGGGGGCTTGTCGACAGATACGCAGTATTTT. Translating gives CASSYRTGGLSTDTQYF.

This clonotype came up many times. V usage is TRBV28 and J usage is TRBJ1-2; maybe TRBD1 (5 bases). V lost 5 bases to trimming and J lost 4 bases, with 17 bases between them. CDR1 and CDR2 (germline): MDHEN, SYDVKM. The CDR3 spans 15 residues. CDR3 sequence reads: CASSTLQEKLYGYTF. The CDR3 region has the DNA TGTGCCAGCAGTACCCTACAGGAGAAACTCTATGGCTACACCTTC.

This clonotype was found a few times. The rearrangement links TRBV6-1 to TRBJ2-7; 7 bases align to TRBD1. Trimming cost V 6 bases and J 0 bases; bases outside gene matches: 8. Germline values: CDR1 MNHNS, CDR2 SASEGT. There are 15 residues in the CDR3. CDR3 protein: CASRRGQKSSYEQYF. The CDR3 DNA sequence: TGTGCCAGCAGGAGGGGACAGAAAAGCTCCTACGAGCAGTACTTC.

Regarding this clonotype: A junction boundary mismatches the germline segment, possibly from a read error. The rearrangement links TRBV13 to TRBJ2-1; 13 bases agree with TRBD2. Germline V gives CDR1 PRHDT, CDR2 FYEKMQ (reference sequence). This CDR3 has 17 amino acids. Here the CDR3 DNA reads TGTGCCTGCAGCTTAGACGGGACTAGCGGGATAAACAATGAGCAGTTCTTC. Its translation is CACSLDGTSGINNEQFF.

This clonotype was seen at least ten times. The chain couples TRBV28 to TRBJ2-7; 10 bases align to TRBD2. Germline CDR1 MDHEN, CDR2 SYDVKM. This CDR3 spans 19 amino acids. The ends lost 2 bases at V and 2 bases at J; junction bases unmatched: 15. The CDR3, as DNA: TGTGCCAGCAGTTTAGATCAGCTCCAGAAGGGACTAGCGACCTACGAGCAGTACTTC. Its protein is CASSLDQLQKGLATYEQYF.

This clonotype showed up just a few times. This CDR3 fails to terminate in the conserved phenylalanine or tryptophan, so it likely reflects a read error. CDR3 bases: TGTGCCACCAGTGATTACAGGGAGGATCAGCCCCAGCATCTT. It specifies CATSDYREDQPQHL. V usage is TRBV24-1 and J usage is TRBJ1-5, with D tentatively TRBD1 (6 bases). CDR1 and CDR2 (germline): KGHDR, SFDVKD. Trimming took 2 bases from V and 5 from J, leaving 9 bases between them. This CDR3 is 14 amino acids long.

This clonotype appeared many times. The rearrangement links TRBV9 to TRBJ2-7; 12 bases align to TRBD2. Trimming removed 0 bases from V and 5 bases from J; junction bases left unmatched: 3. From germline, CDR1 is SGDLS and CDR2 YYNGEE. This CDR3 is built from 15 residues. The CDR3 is CASSVDGLAGNEQYF. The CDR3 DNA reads TGTGCCAGCAGCGTAGATGGACTAGCGGGAAACGAGCAGTACTTC.

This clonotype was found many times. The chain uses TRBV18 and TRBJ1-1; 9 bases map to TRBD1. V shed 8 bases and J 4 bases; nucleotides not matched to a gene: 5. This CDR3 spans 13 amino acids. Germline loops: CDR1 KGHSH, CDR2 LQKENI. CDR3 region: CASLTGGVTEAFF. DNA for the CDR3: TGTGCCAGCCTCACAGGGGGCGTCACTGAAGCTTTCTTT.

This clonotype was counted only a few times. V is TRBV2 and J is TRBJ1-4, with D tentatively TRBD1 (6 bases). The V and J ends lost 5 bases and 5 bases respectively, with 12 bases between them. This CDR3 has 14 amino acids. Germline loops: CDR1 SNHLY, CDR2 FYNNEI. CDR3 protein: CASSLQGPNEKLFF. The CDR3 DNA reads TGTGCCAGCAGTTTACAGGGCCCGAATGAAAAACTGTTTTTT.

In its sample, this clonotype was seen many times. CDR3 coding DNA: TGTGCCAGCAGCTTAGCGATCCAAGAGACCCAGTACTTC. It is translated as CASSLAIQETQYF. The J gene is TRBJ2-5, the V gene TRBV7-2; D not resolved. The CDR3 covers 13 residues. In germline, CDR1 is SGHTA, CDR2 FQGNSA. V was shortened by 0 bases and J by 1 base, with 3 bases between the two germline ends.

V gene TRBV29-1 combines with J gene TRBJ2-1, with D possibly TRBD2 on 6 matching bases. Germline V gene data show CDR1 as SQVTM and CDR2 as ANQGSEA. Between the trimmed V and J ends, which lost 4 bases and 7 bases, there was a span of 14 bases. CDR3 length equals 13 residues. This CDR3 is CSVGLGAGNEQFF. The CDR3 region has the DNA TGCAGCGTTGGTCTAGGGGCGGGAAATGAGCAGTTCTTC.

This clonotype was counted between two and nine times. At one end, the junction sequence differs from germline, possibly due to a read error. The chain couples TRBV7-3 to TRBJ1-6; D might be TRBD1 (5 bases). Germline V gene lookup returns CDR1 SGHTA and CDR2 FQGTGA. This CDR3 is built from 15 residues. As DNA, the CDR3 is TGTGCCAGCAGCTTACGGTCCAGGGATAAATCACCCCTCCACTTT. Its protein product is CASSLRSRDKSPLHF.